This record covers a single T cell receptor (beta chain). Its antigen is still unknown. Germline and junction disagree at one end, which may indicate a read error. The protocol was immunoSEQ multiplex PCR, while the TCRdb copy is restricted to in-frame clones and leaves out a portion. The data contain about 150,000 clones, under 85% of them singletons. The data originate from a study of PD-1 blockade in classical Hodgkin lymphoma. Germline V gene lookup returns CDR1 SSHAT and CDR2 FNYEAQ (reference sequence). The CDR3 runs 15 residues. Every patient had relapsed following autologous stem cell transplantation, and cohorts differed in brentuximab vedotin exposure. Notes on the study in general: Exclusion removed patients who began nivolumab under 1 year after ASCT. CD4+ but not CD8+ TCR diversity rose significantly by C4D1.

The V call is TRBV7-7, the J call TRBJ2-1; D might be TRBD1 (6 bases). The specimen was peripheral blood mononuclear cells (PBMCs), collected before the second cycle of nivolumab. This TCR was sampled from a human donor with classical Hodgkin lymphoma. CDR3: CASSQDSLLNNEQFF. The CDR3 coding sequence is TGTGCTAGCAGCCAGGACAGCCTTCTTAACAATGAGCAGTTCTTC.